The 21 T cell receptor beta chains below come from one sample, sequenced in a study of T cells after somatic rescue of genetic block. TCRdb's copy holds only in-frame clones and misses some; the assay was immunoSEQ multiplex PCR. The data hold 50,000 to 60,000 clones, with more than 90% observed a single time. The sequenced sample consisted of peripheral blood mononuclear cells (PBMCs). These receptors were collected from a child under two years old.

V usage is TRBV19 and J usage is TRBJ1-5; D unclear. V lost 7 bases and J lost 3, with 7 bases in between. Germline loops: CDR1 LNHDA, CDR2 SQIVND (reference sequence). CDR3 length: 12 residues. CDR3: CASNNYNQPQHF. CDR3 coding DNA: TGTGCCAGTAATAACTACAATCAGCCCCAGCATTTT.

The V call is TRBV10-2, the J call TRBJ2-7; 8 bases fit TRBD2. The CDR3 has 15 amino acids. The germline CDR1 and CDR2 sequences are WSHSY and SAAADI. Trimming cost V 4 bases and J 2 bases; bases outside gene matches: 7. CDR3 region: CASSGGTSLTYEQYF. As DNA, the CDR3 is TGCGCCAGCAGTGGAGGGACTAGTCTGACCTACGAGCAGTACTTC.

CDR3 sequence reads: CATSRGDNNYGYTF. CDR3 coding DNA: TGTGCCACCAGCAGAGGGGACAATAACTATGGCTACACCTTC. The V gene is TRBV15, the J gene TRBJ1-2; a possible D gene is TRBD1 (6 bases). Germline V gene sequence: CDR1 LNHNV, CDR2 YYDKDF (reference sequence). This CDR3 spans 14 amino acids. V lost 1 base to trimming and J lost 1 base, with 7 bases between them.

This CDR3 reads CASSLAPYGYTF. Here the CDR3 DNA reads TGTGCCAGCAGCTTAGCGCCCTATGGCTACACCTTC. The chain combines TRBV7-2 with TRBJ1-2; no firm D call. V gave up 0 bases and J gave up 4 bases, with 3 bases separating them. The CDR3 covers 12 residues. Per the germline V gene, CDR1 is SGHTA and CDR2 is FQGNSA.

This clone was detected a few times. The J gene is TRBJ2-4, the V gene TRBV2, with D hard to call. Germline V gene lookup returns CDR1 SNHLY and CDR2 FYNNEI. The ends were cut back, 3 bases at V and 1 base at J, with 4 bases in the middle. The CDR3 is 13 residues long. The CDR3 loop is CASSDRAKNIQYF. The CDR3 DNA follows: TGTGCCAGCAGTGACAGGGCCAAAAACATTCAGTACTTC.

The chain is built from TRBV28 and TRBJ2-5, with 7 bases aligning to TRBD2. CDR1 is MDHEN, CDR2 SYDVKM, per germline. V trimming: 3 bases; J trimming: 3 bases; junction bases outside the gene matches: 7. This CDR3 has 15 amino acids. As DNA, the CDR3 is TGTGCCAGCAGTTTTCAGCGGGGTCGGGAAGAGACCCAGTACTTC. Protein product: CASSFQRGREETQYF. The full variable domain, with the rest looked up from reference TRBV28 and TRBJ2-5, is DVKVTQSSRYLVKRTGEKVFLECVQDMDHENMFWYRQDPGLGLRLIYFSYDVKMKEKGDIPEGYSVSREKKERFSLILESASTNQTSMYLCASSFQRGREETQYFGPGTRLLVL.

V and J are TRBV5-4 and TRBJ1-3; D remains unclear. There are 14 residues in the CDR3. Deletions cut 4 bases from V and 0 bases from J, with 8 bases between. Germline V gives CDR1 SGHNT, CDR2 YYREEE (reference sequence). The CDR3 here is CASSLDVSGNTIYF. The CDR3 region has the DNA TGTGCCAGCAGCCTGGACGTCTCTGGAAACACCATATATTTT.

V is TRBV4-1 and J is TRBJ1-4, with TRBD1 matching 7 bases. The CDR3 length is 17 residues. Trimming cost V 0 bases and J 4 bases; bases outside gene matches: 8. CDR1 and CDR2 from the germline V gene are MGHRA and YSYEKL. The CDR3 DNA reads TGCGCCAGCAGCCAAGATTTTGTAGGGGGCATTAATGAAAAACTGTTTTTT. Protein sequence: CASSQDFVGGINEKLFF.

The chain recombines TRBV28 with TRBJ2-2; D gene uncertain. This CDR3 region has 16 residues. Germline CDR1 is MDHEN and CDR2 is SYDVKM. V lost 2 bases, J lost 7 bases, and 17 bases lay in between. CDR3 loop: CASSLSPGLWGGELFF. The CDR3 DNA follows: TGTGCCAGCAGTTTAAGCCCGGGTCTATGGGGCGGGGAGCTGTTTTTT.

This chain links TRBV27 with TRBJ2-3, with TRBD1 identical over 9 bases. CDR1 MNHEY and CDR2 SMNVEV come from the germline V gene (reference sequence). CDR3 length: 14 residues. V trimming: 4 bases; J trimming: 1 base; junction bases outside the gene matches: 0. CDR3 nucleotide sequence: TGTGCCAGCAGTTGGGACAGGGGCACAGATACGCAGTATTTT. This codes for CASSWDRGTDTQYF.

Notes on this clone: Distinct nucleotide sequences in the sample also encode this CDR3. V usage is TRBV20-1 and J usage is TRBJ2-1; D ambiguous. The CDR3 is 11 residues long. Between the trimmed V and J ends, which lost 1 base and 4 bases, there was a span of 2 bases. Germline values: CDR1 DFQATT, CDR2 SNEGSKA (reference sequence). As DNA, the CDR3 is TGCAGTGCTAGAGGATACAATGAGCAGTTCTTC. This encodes CSARGYNEQFF.

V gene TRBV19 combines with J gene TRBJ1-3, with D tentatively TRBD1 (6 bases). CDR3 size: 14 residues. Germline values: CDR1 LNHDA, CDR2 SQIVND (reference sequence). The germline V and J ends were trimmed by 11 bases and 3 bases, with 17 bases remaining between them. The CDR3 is CASSRGGGGNTIYF. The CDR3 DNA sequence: TGTGCCTCATCACGAGGGGGAGGTGGAAACACCATATATTTT.

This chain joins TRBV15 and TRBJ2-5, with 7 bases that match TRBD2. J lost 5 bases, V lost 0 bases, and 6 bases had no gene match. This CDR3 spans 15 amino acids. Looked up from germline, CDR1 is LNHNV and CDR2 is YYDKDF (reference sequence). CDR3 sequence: CATSRDWQGGETQYF. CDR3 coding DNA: TGTGCCACCAGCAGAGATTGGCAGGGAGGGGAGACCCAGTACTTC.

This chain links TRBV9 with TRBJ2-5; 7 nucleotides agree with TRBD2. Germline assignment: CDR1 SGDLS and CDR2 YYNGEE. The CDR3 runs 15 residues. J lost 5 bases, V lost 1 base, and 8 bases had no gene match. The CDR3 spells CASSVSGREWETQYF. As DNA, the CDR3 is TGTGCCAGCAGCGTATCCGGGCGGGAGTGGGAGACCCAGTACTTC.

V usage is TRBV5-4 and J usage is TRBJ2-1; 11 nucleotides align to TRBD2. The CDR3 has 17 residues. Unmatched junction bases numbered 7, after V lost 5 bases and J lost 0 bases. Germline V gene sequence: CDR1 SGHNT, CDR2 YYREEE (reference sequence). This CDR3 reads CASRRGTSGSSYNEQFF. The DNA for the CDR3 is TGTGCCAGCAGACGAGGGACTAGCGGAAGCTCCTACAATGAGCAGTTCTTC.

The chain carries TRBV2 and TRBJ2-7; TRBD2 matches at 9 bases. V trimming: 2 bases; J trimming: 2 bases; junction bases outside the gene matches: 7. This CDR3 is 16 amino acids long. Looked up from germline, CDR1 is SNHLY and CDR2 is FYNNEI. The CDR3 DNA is TGTGCCAGCAGTGAAAAGGTTAAGCGGGGGGCCTACGAGCAGTACTTC. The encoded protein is CASSEKVKRGAYEQYF.

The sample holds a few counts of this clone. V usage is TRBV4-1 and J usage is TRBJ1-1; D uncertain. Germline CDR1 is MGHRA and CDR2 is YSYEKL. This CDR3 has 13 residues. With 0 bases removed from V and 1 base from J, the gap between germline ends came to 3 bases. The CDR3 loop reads CASSQEPNTEAFF. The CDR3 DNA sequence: TGCGCCAGCAGCCAAGAGCCGAACACTGAAGCTTTCTTT.

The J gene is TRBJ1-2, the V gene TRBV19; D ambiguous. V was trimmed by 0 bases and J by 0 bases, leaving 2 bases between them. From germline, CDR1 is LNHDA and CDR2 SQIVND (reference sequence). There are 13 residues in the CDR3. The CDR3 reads CASSIDTNYGYTF. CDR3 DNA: TGTGCCAGTAGTATAGACACTAACTATGGCTACACCTTC.

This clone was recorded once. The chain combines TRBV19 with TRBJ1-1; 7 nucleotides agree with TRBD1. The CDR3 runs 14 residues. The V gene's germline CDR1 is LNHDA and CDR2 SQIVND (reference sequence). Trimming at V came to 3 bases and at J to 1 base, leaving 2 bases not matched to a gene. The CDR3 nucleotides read TGTGCCAGTAGTATCCACAGGGGGAACACTGAAGCTTTCTTT. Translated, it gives CASSIHRGNTEAFF. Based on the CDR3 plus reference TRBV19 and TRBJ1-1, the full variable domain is DGGITQSPKYLFRKEGQNVTLSCEQNLNHDAMYWYRQDPGQGLRLIYYSQIVNDFQKGDIAEGYSVSREKKESFPLTVTSAQKNPTAFYLCASSIHRGNTEAFFGQGTRLTVV.

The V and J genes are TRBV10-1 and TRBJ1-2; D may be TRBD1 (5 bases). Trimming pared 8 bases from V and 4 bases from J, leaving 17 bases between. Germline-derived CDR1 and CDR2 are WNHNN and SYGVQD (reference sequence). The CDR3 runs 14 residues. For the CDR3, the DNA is TGCGCCAGCCCCGCCAACAACAGGACCTATGGCTACACCTTC. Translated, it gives CASPANNRTYGYTF.

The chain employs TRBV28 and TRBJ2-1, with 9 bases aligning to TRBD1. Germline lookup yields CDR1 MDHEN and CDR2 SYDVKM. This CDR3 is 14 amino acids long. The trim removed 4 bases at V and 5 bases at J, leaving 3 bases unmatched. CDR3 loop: CASSWDRANNEQFF. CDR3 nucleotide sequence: TGTGCCAGCAGTTGGGACAGGGCCAACAATGAGCAGTTCTTC. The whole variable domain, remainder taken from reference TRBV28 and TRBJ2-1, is DVKVTQSSRYLVKRTGEKVFLECVQDMDHENMFWYRQDPGLGLRLIYFSYDVKMKEKGDIPEGYSVSREKKERFSLILESASTNQTSMYLCASSWDRANNEQFFGPGTRLTVL.